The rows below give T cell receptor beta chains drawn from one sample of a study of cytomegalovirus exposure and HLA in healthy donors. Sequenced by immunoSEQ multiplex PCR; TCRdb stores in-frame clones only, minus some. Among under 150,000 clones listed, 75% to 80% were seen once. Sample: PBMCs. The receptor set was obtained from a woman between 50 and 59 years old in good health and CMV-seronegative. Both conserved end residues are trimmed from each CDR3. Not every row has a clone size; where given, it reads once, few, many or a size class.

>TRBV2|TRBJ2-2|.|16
ASSGPGGRRANTGELF
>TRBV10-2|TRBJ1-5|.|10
ASADRDQPQH
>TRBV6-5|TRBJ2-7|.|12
ASSYGRGLNEQY
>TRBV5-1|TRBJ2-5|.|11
ASSLQGQGTQY
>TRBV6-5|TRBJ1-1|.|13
ASSYSSGLNTEAF
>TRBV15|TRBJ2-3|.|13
ATSVEGASTDTQY
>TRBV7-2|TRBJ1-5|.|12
ASSSKAGNQPQH
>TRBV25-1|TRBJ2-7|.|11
ASSDPPGDEQY
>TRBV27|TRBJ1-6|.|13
ASSRQGMSSSPLH
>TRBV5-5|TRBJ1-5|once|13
ASSPGGKVGQPQH
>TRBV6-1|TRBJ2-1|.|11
ASIGAVYNEQF
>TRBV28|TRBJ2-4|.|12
ASSLTGDKNIQY
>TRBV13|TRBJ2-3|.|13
ASSLRAAGGDTQY
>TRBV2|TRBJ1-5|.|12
ASSVDRGSKPQH
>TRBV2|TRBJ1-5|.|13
ASSGPTGGGQPQH
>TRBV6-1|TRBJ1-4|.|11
ASSENTSEKLF
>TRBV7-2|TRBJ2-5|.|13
ASSPGLPNQETQY
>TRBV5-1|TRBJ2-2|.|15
ASSLEVTGINTGELF
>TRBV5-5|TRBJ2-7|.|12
ASSLRSGIYEQY
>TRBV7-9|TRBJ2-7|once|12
ASSVDSQLYEQY
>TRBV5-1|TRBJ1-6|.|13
ASSLDGWANSPLH
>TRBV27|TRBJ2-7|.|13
ASSLSGDGSYEQY
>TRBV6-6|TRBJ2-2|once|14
ASSSPDRDGAGELF
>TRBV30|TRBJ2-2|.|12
AWTGGMNTGELF
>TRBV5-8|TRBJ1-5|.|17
ASSQEYGHLPGANQPQH
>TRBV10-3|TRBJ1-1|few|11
AISPGKNTEAF
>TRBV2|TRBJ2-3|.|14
ASSDTAGDGTDTQY
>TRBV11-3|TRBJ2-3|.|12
ASSPGGSADTQY
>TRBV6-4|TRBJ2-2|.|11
ASSQQETGELF
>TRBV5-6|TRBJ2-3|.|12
ASSQLADGGTQY
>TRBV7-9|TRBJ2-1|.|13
ASSLALGWDNEQF
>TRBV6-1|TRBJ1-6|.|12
ASSDSAGGSPLH
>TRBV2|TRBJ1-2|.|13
ASRRLQGADYGYT
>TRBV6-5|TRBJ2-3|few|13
ASSPSSGGANTQY
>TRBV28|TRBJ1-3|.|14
ASSLGTAYSGNTIY
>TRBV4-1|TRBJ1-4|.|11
ATSTGANEKLF
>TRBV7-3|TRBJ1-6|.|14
ASSLSGTARGSPLH
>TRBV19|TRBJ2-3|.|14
ASSLSGTGSTDTQY
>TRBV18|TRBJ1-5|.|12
ASSPGVRGQPQH